The 23 T cell receptor beta chains presented below share a single source sample, sequenced in a study of memory CD4+ T cells and cytomegalovirus serostatus. Single viable CD3+CD4+CD8-CD45RO+ cells were sorted as the memory CD4+ T cells. Sequencing used immunoSEQ multiplex PCR; TCRdb keeps in-frame clones, though not all of them. The sample lists about 75,000 clones; 78% were seen once. What was sequenced was memory CD4+ T cells from blood. All receptors come from an adult in good health and CMV-seropositive.

This clone has a handful of counts. The sample holds other DNA sequences that translate to the same CDR3. The CDR3 reads CSARRNTEAFF. The CDR3 region has the DNA TGCAGTGCCAGGCGGAACACTGAAGCTTTCTTT. The chain carries TRBV20-1 and TRBJ1-1; no reliable D call. Germline assignment: CDR1 DFQATT and CDR2 SNEGSKA (reference sequence). V was shortened by 6 bases and J by 1 base, with 6 bases between the two germline ends. The length of the CDR3 is 11 residues.

The chain employs TRBV5-6 and TRBJ1-4; D unclear. The V and J ends lost 2 bases and 8 bases respectively, with 13 bases between them. The CDR3 is 14 residues long. Germline CDR1 is SGHDT and CDR2 is YYEEEE. CDR3 sequence reads: CASSFPTVEEKLFF. The DNA of the CDR3 is TGTGCCAGCAGCTTTCCAACAGTCGAAGAAAAACTGTTTTTT.

This clone was seen a handful of times. The chain recombines TRBV18 with TRBJ1-2; TRBD1 matches 12 bases. The CDR3 sequence is 16 residues long. Trimming removed 3 bases from V and 4 bases from J; junction bases left unmatched: 6. CDR1 KGHSH and CDR2 LQKENI come from the germline V gene. CDR3 sequence (DNA): TGTGCCAGCTCACCCGGGACAGGGGGCGTGGGCTATGGCTACACCTTC. This codes for CASSPGTGGVGYGYTF. The whole variable domain, filled in from reference TRBV18 and TRBJ1-2, reads NAGVMQNPRHLVRRRGQEARLRCSPMKGHSHVYWYRQLPEEGLKFMVYLQKENIIDESGMPKERFSAEFPKEGPSILRIQQVVRGDSAAYFCASSPGTGGVGYGYTFGSGTRLTVV.

V gene TRBV7-2 combines with J gene TRBJ2-4; 9 bases line up with TRBD2. Germline V gene data show CDR1 as SGHTA and CDR2 as FQGNSA. The CDR3 length is 16 residues. After removal of 1 base from V and 9 bases from J, the junction contained 10 bases not matched to a gene. CDR3 nucleotide sequence: TGTGCCAGCAGCTTAGTAGTAGCGGGAGTAGGCGTCATTCAGTACTTC. Translated, it gives CASSLVVAGVGVIQYF.

This clone was seen a handful of times. The V gene is TRBV5-1, the J gene TRBJ2-5; 9 positions agree with TRBD2. CDR1 and CDR2 (germline): SGHRS, YFSETQ. With V trimmed by 0 bases and J by 4 bases, 4 bases remained unmatched. The CDR3 totals 15 residues. The CDR3 protein is CASSLGGGGAETQYF. CDR3 DNA: TGCGCCAGCAGCTTGGGCGGCGGGGGGGCAGAGACCCAGTACTTC.

This chain joins TRBV30 and TRBJ2-3, with 8 bases matching TRBD1. CDR1 is GTSNPN and CDR2 is SVGIG in the germline V gene (reference sequence). The length of the CDR3 is 14 residues. The CDR3 is CGMDFGDRGDTQYF. The CDR3 region has the DNA TGTGGGATGGACTTTGGAGACAGGGGAGATACGCAGTATTTT.

The V and J genes are TRBV7-9 and TRBJ1-2; TRBD1 matches at 8 bases. Trimming removed 5 bases from V and 4 bases from J; junction bases left unmatched: 3. This CDR3 has 13 residues. The germline CDR1 and CDR2 sequences are SEHNR and FQNEAQ (reference sequence). CDR3 sequence reads: CASSITGGYGYTF. DNA of the CDR3: TGTGCCAGCAGCATCACAGGGGGCTATGGCTACACCTTC.

V gene TRBV5-4 combines with J gene TRBJ1-4; D is uncertain. The CDR3 is 13 residues long. The V gene's germline CDR1 is SGHNT and CDR2 YYREEE (reference sequence). V lost 1 base and J lost 8, with 9 bases in between. This CDR3 reads CASSLFRGEKLFF. In DNA form, the CDR3 reads TGTGCCAGCAGCTTGTTCCGAGGAGAAAAACTGTTTTTT.

This clone was recorded a few times. This chain uses TRBV6-5 with TRBJ1-5, with D possibly matching TRBD1 (6 bases). The germline V gene has CDR1 MNHEY and CDR2 SVGAGI. This CDR3 region has 14 residues. V lost 5 bases to trimming and J lost 4 bases, with 12 bases between them. The CDR3 region is CASSNLQGNQPQHF. Written as DNA, the CDR3 is TGTGCCAGCAGTAATCTACAGGGAAATCAGCCCCAGCATTTT.

V gene TRBV5-1 combines with J gene TRBJ2-3; D ambiguous. The CDR3 contains 12 residues. Germline assignment: CDR1 SGHRS and CDR2 YFSETQ. Trimming shortened V by 0 bases and J by 10 bases, and 9 bases separated the two germline ends. The CDR3 here is CASSLDKAPQYF. Here the CDR3 DNA reads TGCGCCAGCAGCTTGGATAAGGCGCCGCAGTATTTT.

The chain carries TRBV12-5 and TRBJ2-3, with 12 bases that match TRBD2. Germline V lookup: CDR1 LGHNT, CDR2 FRNRAP. This CDR3 region has 17 residues. After removal of 5 bases from V and 8 bases from J, the junction contained 14 bases not matched to a gene. CDR3 sequence: CASGTGLWGLAGPTQYF. In DNA form, the CDR3 reads TGTGCTAGTGGTACCGGTTTGTGGGGACTAGCGGGCCCTACGCAGTATTTT.

The chain employs TRBV15 and TRBJ1-5; unclear D gene. Germline lookup yields CDR1 LNHNV and CDR2 YYDKDF (reference sequence). The V gene lost 0 bases and the J gene lost 4 bases, with 13 bases spanning the gap. The CDR3 spans 16 residues. The CDR3 here is CATSRDGGYDNQPQHF. In DNA form, the CDR3 reads TGTGCCACCAGCAGAGATGGAGGGTATGATAATCAGCCCCAGCATTTT.

This clone was counted only a few times. The chain has TRBV16 and TRBJ1-1, with a weak D call TRBD1 (5 bases). V was shortened by 6 bases and J by 5 bases, with 25 bases between the two germline ends. The CDR3 is 17 residues long. Per the germline V gene, CDR1 is KGHSY and CDR2 is FQNENV. CDR3 sequence reads: CASRPLEGEWLATEAFF. Here the CDR3 DNA reads TGTGCCAGCAGGCCTCTAGAAGGGGAATGGTTGGCGACTGAAGCTTTCTTT.

The rearrangement joins TRBV10-1 to TRBJ2-7; either TRBD1 or TRBD2 may fit D (6 bases each). The germline CDR1 and CDR2 sequences are WNHNN and SYGVQD (reference sequence). The CDR3 totals 14 residues. Trimming left V 5 bases short and J 2 bases short, with 13 bases between. CDR3 sequence reads: CASSRETGPYEQYF. CDR3 DNA: TGCGCCAGCAGTCGGGAGACAGGACCCTACGAGCAGTACTTC.

The chain links TRBV19 to TRBJ1-2; 10 positions agree with TRBD1. J was trimmed by 3 bases and V by 5 bases; bases with no gene match: 6. This CDR3 region has 15 residues. Germline loops: CDR1 LNHDA, CDR2 SQIVND (reference sequence). CDR3 amino acids: CASSHGTGAHYGYTF. The CDR3, as DNA: TGTGCCAGTAGTCACGGGACAGGGGCCCACTATGGCTACACCTTC.

This clone has just a few counts. The chain combines TRBV2 with TRBJ2-1; the D gene is possibly TRBD2 (7 bases). The CDR3 has 16 residues. Trimming removed 6 bases from V and 5 bases from J, with 20 bases in between. In germline, CDR1 is SNHLY, CDR2 FYNNEI. CDR3: CASRRVGGVQDNEQFF. The CDR3 DNA reads TGTGCCAGCAGGCGAGTAGGGGGGGTCCAAGACAATGAGCAGTTCTTC.

Concerning this clone itself: In the same sample, other DNA sequences code for this CDR3. The V call is TRBV5-1, the J call TRBJ1-1, with D perhaps TRBD1 (6 bases). This CDR3 is built from 13 residues. From germline, CDR1 is SGHRS and CDR2 YFSETQ. Trimming removed 1 base at V and 4 bases at J, with 8 bases between. The CDR3 region is CASSLTGSTEAFF. CDR3 DNA sequence: TGCGCCAGCAGCTTGACAGGGTCCACTGAAGCTTTCTTT.

This rearrangement joins TRBV5-4 to TRBJ2-2, with D perhaps matching TRBD1 (6 bases). This CDR3 has 15 amino acids. CDR1 is SGHNT and CDR2 is YYREEE in the germline V gene (reference sequence). V gave up 2 bases and J gave up 4 bases, with 12 bases separating them. The CDR3 sequence: CASSFGQPSTGELFF. The DNA for the CDR3 is TGTGCCAGCAGCTTTGGACAGCCAAGCACCGGGGAGCTGTTTTTT.

The rearrangement joins TRBV30 to TRBJ2-7; 7 bases align to TRBD1. Germline CDR1 reads GTSNPN; CDR2 reads SVGIG (reference sequence). The CDR3 totals 14 residues. For the CDR3, the DNA is TGTTCCCTGTATGTACAGGGGAGCTCCTACGAGCAGTACTTC. Translated: CSLYVQGSSYEQYF.

As concerns this clone: Other DNA sequences in the sample encode the same CDR3. The rearrangement links TRBV7-2 to TRBJ2-5; D not certain. V dropped 2 bases and J dropped 3 bases, with 1 base sitting between them. This CDR3 has 11 residues. Germline CDR1 reads SGHTA; CDR2 reads FQGNSA. The CDR3: CASSLKETQYF. The CDR3 DNA follows: TGTGCCAGCAGCTTAAAAGAGACCCAGTACTTC. Full variable domain (outside the CDR3, taken from reference TRBV7-2 and TRBJ2-5): GAGVSQSPSNKVTEKGKDVELRCDPISGHTALYWYRQSLGQGLEFLIYFQGNSAPDKSGLPSDRFSAERTGGSVSTLTIQRTQQEDSAVYLCASSLKETQYFGPGTRLLVL.

This chain links TRBV7-2 with TRBJ1-1; 8 positions agree with TRBD1. The germline V gene encodes CDR1 SGHTA and CDR2 FQGNSA. CDR3 length: 14 amino acids. The trim removed 5 bases at V and 4 bases at J, leaving 6 bases unmatched. The CDR3 protein is CASSQGQAGTEAFF. CDR3 DNA sequence: TGTGCCAGCAGCCAGGGACAGGCGGGCACTGAAGCTTTCTTT.

The V and J genes are TRBV2 and TRBJ2-5; 11 bases agree with TRBD1. CDR3 length: 17 amino acids. Per the germline V gene, CDR1 is SNHLY and CDR2 is FYNNEI. V was pared by 0 bases and J by 5 bases, with 8 bases of the junction left unmatched. CDR3 DNA sequence: TGTGCCAGCAGTGAAGCTCGGACAGGGGGCGGTAGGGAGACCCAGTACTTC. It yields the protein CASSEARTGGGRETQYF.

Concerning this clone: Other DNA variants within this sample encode the same CDR3. Here the CDR3 reads CASSPSQGDTEAFF. For the CDR3, the DNA is TGTGCCAGCTCACCATCACAGGGCGACACTGAAGCTTTCTTT. The chain has TRBV18 and TRBJ1-1; perhaps TRBD1 as D (6 bases). The CDR3 has 14 amino acids. V lost 2 bases and J lost 3, with 10 bases in between. The germline CDR1 and CDR2 sequences are KGHSH and LQKENI.